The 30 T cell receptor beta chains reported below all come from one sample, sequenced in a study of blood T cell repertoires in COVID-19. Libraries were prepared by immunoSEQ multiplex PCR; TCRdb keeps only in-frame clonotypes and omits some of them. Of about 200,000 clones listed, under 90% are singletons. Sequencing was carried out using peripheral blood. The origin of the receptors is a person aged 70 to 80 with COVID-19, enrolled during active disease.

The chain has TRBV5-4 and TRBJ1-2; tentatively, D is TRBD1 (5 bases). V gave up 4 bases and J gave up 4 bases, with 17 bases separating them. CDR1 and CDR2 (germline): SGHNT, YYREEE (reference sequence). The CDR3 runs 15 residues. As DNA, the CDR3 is TGTGCCAGCAGCCCGGAATACGGACAACTCTATGGCTACACCTTC. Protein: CASSPEYGQLYGYTF.

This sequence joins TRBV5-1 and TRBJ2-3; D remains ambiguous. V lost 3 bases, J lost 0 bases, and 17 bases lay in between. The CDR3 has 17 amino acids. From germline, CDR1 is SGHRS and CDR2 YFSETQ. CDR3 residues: CASSWSSRPSSTDTQYF. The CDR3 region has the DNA TGCGCCAGCAGCTGGAGCTCCCGCCCTTCTAGCACAGATACGCAGTATTTT.

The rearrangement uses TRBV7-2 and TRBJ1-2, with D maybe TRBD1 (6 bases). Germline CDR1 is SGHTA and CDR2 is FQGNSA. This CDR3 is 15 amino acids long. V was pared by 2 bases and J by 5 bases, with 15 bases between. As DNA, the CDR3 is TGTGCCAGCAGCTTACTTCGGGGGGCAAGGTATGGCTACACCTTC. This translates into CASSLLRGARYGYTF.

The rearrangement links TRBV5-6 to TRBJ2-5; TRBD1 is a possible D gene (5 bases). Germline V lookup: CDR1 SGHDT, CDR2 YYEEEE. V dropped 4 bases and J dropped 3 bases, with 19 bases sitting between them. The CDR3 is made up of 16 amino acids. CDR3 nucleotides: TGTGCCAGCAGCATATACAGGAGTTCCCCGGAAGAGACCCAGTACTTC. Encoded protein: CASSIYRSSPEETQYF.

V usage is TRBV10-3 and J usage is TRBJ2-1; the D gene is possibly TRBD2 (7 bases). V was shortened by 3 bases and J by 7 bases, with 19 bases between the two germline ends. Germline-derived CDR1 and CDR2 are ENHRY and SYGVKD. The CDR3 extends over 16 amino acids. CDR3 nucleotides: TGTGCCATCAGTGACTTAACGCGGGAGAGGGGGAATGAGCAGTTCTTC. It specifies CAISDLTRERGNEQFF.

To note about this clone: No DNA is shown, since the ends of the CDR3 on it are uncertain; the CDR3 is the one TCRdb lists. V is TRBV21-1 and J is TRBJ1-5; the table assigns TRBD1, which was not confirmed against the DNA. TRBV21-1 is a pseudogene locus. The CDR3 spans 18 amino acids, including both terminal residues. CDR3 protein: CASSKVEWAGGTNQPQHF.

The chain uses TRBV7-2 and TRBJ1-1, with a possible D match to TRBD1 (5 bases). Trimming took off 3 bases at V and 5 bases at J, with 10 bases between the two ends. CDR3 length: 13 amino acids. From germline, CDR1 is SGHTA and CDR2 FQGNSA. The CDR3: CASSFMGRTEAFF. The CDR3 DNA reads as TGTGCCAGCAGCTTTATGGGGCGTACTGAAGCTTTCTTT.

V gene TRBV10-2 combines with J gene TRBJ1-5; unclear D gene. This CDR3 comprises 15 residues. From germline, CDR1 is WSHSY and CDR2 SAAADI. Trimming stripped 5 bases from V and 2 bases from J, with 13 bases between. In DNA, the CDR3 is TGCGCCAGCAGTCGATACCCTGAGGGCAATCAGCCCCAGCATTTT. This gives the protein CASSRYPEGNQPQHF.

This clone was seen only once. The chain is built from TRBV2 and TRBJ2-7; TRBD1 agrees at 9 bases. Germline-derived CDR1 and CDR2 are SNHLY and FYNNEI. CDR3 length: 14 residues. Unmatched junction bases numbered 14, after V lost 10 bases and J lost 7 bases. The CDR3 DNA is TGTGCCACGGGGGGACAGGGACAGCCCTCGGAGCAGTACTTC. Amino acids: CATGGQGQPSEQYF. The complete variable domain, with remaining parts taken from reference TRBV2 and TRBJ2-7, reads EPEVTQTPSHQVTQMGQEVILRCVPISNHLYFYWYRQILGQKVEFLVSFYNNEISEKSEIFDDQFSVERPDGSNFTLKIRSTKLEDSAMYFCATGGQGQPSEQYFGPGTRLTVT.

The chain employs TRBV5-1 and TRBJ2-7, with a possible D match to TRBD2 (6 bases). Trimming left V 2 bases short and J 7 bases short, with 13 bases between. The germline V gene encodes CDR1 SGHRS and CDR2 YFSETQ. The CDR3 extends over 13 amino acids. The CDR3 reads CASSLGGGEEQYF. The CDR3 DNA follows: TGCGCCAGCAGCTTAGGAGGAGGGGAAGAGCAGTACTTC.

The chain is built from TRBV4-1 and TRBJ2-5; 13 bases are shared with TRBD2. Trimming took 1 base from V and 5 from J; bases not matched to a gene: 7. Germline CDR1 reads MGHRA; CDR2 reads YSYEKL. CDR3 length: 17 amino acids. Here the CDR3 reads CASSQGTSGGGRETQYF. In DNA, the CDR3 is TGCGCCAGCAGCCAAGGGACTAGCGGGGGAGGTCGTGAGACCCAGTACTTC.

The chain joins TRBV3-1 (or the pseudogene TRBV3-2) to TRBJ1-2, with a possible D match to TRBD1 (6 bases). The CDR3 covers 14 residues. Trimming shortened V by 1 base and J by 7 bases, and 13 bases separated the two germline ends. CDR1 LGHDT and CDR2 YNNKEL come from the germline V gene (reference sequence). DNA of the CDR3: TGTGCCAGCAGCCAAGTACAGGGTTTCGGTGGCTACACCTTC. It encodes CASSQVQGFGGYTF.

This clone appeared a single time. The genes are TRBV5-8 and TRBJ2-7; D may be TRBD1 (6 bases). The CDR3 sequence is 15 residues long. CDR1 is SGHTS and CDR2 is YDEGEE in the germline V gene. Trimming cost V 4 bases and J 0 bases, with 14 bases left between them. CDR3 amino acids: CASSIGTRSSYEQYF. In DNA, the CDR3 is TGTGCCAGCAGCATTGGGACAAGGAGCTCCTACGAGCAGTACTTC.

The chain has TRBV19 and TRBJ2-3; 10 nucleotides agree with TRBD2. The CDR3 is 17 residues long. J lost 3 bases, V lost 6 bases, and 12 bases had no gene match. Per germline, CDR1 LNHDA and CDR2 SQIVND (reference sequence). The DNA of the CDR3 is TGTGCCAGTAGCTCCTTCGAGCGGGGGGGCTATACAGATACGCAGTATTTT. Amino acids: CASSSFERGGYTDTQYF.

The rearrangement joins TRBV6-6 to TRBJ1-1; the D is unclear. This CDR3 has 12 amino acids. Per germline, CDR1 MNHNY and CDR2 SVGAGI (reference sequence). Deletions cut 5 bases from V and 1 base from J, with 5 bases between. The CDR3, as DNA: TGTGCCAGCAGTCAAGCGAACACTGAAGCTTTCTTT. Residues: CASSQANTEAFF.

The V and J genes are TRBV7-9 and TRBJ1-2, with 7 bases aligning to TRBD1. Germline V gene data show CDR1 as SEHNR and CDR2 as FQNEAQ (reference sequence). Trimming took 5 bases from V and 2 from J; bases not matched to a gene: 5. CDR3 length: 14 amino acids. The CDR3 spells CASSDRDLNYGYTF. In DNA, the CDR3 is TGTGCCAGCAGCGACAGGGATCTGAACTATGGCTACACCTTC. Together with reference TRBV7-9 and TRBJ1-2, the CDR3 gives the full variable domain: DTGVSQNPRHKITKRGQNVTFRCDPISEHNRLYWYRQTLGQGPEFLTYFQNEAQLEKSRLLSDRFSAERPKGSFSTLEIQRTEQGDSAMYLCASSDRDLNYGYTFGSGTRLTVV.

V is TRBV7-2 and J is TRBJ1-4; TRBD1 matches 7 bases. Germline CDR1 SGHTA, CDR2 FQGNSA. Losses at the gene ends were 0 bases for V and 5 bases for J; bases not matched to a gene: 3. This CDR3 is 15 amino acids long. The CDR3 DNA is TGTGCCAGCAGCTTAGCGACAGGGTTCAATGAAAAACTGTTTTTT. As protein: CASSLATGFNEKLFF.

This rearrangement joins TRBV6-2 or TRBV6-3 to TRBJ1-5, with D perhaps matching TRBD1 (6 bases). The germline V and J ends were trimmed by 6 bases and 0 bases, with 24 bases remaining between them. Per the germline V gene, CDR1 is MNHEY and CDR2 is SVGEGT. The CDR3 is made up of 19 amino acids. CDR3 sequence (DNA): TGTGCCAGCAGCCTCGGGGTGGGGGTTAGGGGGTATAGCAATCAGCCCCAGCATTTT. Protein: CASSLGVGVRGYSNQPQHF.

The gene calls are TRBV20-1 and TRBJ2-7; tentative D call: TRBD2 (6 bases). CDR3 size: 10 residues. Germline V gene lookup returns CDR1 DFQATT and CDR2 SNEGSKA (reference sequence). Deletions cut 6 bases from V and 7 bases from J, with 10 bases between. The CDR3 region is CSARRGEQYF. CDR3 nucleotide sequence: TGCAGTGCCCGGCGGGGAGAGCAGTACTTC.

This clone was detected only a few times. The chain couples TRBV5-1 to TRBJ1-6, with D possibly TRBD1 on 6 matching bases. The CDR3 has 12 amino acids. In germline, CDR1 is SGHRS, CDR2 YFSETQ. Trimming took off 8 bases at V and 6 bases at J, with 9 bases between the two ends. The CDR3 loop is CASGQPNSPLHF. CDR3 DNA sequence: TGCGCCAGTGGACAGCCTAATTCACCCCTCCACTTT.

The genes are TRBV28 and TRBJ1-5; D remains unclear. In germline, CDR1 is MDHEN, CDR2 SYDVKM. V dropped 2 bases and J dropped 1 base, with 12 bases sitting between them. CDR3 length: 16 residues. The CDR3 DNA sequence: TGTGCCAGCAGTTTAGTCCCACGAGGGAGCAATCAGCCCCAGCATTTT. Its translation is CASSLVPRGSNQPQHF.

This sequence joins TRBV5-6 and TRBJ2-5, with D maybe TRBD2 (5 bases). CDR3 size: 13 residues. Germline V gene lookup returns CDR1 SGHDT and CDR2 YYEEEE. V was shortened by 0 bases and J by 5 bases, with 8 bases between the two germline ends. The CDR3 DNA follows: TGTGCCAGCAGCTTGGCGGGGTGGGAGACCCAGTACTTC. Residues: CASSLAGWETQYF.

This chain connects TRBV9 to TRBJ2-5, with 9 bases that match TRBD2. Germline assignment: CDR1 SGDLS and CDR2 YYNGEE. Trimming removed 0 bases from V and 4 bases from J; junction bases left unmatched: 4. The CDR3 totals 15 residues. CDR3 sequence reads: CASSVGAGGVETQYF. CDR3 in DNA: TGTGCCAGCAGCGTAGGGGCGGGAGGGGTAGAGACCCAGTACTTC.

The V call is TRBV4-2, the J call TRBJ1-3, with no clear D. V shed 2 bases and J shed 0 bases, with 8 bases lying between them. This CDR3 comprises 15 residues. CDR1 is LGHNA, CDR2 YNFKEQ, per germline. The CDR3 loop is CASSQTGSSGNTIYF. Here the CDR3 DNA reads TGTGCCAGCAGCCAAACGGGGAGCTCTGGAAACACCATATATTTT.

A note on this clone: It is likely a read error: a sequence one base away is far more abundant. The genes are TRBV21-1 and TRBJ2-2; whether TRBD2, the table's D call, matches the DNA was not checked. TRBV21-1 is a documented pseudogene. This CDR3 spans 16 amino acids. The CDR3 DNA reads TGTCCCTCCCCGGGGGGGACTGGGGGCGCGACCGGGGAGCTGTTTTTT. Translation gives CPSPGGTGGATGELFF.

The CDR3: CASSPLMGRGYRGYTF. As DNA, the CDR3 is TGTGCCAGCTCACCACTCATGGGAAGGGGGTATCGGGGCTACACCTTC. V and J are TRBV18 and TRBJ1-2; possibly TRBD1 for D (6 bases). V lost 1 base and J 8 bases, leaving 20 bases between the germline ends. Germline loops: CDR1 KGHSH, CDR2 LQKENI. The CDR3 is 16 residues long.

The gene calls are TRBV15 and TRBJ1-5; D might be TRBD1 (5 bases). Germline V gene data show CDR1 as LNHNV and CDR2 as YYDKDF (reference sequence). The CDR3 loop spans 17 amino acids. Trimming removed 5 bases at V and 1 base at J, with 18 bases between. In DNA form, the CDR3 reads TGTGCCACCAGCCTTCCAAAGGCGGGGGGGAGCAATCAGCCCCAGCATTTT. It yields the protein CATSLPKAGGSNQPQHF.

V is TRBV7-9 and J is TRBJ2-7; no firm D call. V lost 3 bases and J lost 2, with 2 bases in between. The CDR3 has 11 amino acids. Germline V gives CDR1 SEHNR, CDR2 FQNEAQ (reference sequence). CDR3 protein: CASSFAYEQYF. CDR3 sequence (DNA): TGTGCCAGCAGCTTCGCCTACGAGCAGTACTTC. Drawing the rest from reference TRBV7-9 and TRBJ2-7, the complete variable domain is DTGVSQNPRHKITKRGQNVTFRCDPISEHNRLYWYRQTLGQGPEFLTYFQNEAQLEKSRLLSDRFSAERPKGSFSTLEIQRTEQGDSAMYLCASSFAYEQYFGPGTRLTVT.

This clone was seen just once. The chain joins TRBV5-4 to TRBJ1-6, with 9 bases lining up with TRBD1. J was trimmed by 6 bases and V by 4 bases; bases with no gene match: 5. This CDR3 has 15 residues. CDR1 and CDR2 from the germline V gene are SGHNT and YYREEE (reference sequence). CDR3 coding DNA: TGTGCCAGCAGCGGAACAGGGGGCCCTAATTCACCCCTCCACTTT. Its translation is CASSGTGGPNSPLHF.

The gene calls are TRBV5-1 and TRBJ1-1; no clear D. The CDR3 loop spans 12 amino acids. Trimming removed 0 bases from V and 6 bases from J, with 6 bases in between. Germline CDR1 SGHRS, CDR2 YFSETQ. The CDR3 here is CASSLGHSEAFF. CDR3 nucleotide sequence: TGCGCCAGCAGCTTGGGTCATTCTGAAGCTTTCTTT.